One sample yielded the 29 T cell receptor beta chains listed below, sequenced in a study of T cell changes during pregnancy in multiple sclerosis. The repertoire was sequenced with immunoSEQ multiplex PCR; TCRdb's copy has only in-frame clones and lacks some. The table records about 79,000 clones, 93% of them present only once. This specimen was peripheral blood, taken in the second trimester of pregnancy. These receptors all come from a female donor in good health, enrolled as a control in a pregnancy study.

Written as DNA, the CDR3 is TGTGCCATCAAACTAGCGGGGGGGCCTTTCGACGAGCAGTACTTC. It translates to CAIKLAGGPFDEQYF. The chain couples TRBV10-3 to TRBJ2-7, with 13 bases matching TRBD2. This CDR3 has 15 amino acids. J was trimmed by 5 bases and V by 7 bases; bases with no gene match: 8. Germline assignment: CDR1 ENHRY and CDR2 SYGVKD.

This chain links TRBV10-1 with TRBJ2-7, with TRBD1 matching 11 bases. The CDR3 totals 18 residues. CDR1 and CDR2 (germline): WNHNN, SYGVQD (reference sequence). J was trimmed by 7 bases and V by 0 bases; bases with no gene match: 14. The chain's CDR3 is CASSESRTGGPGREEQYF. Here the CDR3 DNA reads TGCGCCAGCAGTGAGTCGAGGACAGGGGGCCCCGGCCGGGAGGAGCAGTACTTC.

The chain carries TRBV6-5 and TRBJ1-2, with 8 bases that match TRBD1. Germline CDR1 reads MNHEY; CDR2 reads SVGAGI. This CDR3 has 15 residues. With 2 bases clipped from V and 6 bases from J, the junction kept 8 bases outside the gene matches. The CDR3 protein is CASSYGRQGRDGYTF. The CDR3, as DNA: TGTGCCAGCAGTTACGGGCGACAGGGGAGGGATGGCTACACCTTC.

The rearrangement uses TRBV15 and TRBJ2-5; the D is unclear. Trimming stripped 4 bases from V and 0 bases from J, with 12 bases between. CDR3 length: 15 amino acids. Germline-derived CDR1 and CDR2 are LNHNV and YYDKDF (reference sequence). The CDR3 DNA is TGTGCCACCAGCACCATAGCCGGGTACCAAGAGACCCAGTACTTC. Protein sequence: CATSTIAGYQETQYF.

The V and J genes are TRBV7-9 and TRBJ1-1; D gene uncertain. The V gene's germline CDR1 is SEHNR and CDR2 FQNEAQ (reference sequence). The germline V and J ends were trimmed by 5 bases and 8 bases, with 15 bases remaining between them. The CDR3 contains 13 residues. CDR3: CASSRGLLEEAFF. CDR3 sequence (DNA): TGTGCCAGCAGCCGGGGTCTTCTAGAAGAAGCTTTCTTT.

This rearrangement joins TRBV6-1 to TRBJ1-5; a possible D gene is TRBD1 (6 bases). The germline CDR1 and CDR2 sequences are MNHNS and SASEGT. V was trimmed by 4 bases and J by 0 bases, leaving 7 bases between them. The CDR3 runs to 14 residues. CDR3 coding DNA: TGTGCCAGCAGTGGGACAGCTAGCAATCAGCCCCAGCATTTT. It codes for CASSGTASNQPQHF.

The CDR3 DNA follows: TGTGCCAGCAGCTCAGGGGTCACCCCCTACGAGCAGTACTTC. This translates into CASSSGVTPYEQYF. The chain carries TRBV5-6 and TRBJ2-7; TRBD1 is a possible D gene (6 bases). The germline gives CDR1 SGHDT, CDR2 YYEEEE. Between the trimmed V and J ends, which lost 3 bases and 2 bases, there was a span of 12 bases. This CDR3 has 14 amino acids.

This clone appeared once. The CDR3 loop is CASSSTGASRKCRKDTQYF. In nucleotides, the CDR3 is TGCGCCAGCAGCTCAACTGGGGCATCGCGGAAATGCCGAAAAGATACGCAGTATTTT. The chain is built from TRBV5-1 and TRBJ2-3; perhaps TRBD1 as D (5 bases). The CDR3 runs to 19 residues. The V end lost 3 bases, the J end lost 5 bases, and 28 bases lay between the germline ends. Germline V gene sequence: CDR1 SGHRS, CDR2 YFSETQ.

The chain carries TRBV19 and TRBJ1-5; TRBD1 matches 8 bases. CDR1 is LNHDA and CDR2 is SQIVND in the germline V gene (reference sequence). The junction had 15 bases not matched to a gene; V was cut back by 5 bases and J by 6 bases. CDR3 size: 17 residues. The CDR3 reads CASSLSERTGSGQPQHF. For the CDR3, the DNA is TGTGCCAGTAGTCTTTCAGAACGGACAGGGTCGGGTCAGCCCCAGCATTTT.

The chain uses TRBV11-2 and TRBJ1-2, with D perhaps matching TRBD1 (5 bases). The germline V gene encodes CDR1 SGHAT and CDR2 FQNNGV. The CDR3 is 16 amino acids. V was trimmed by 5 bases and J by 3 bases, leaving 19 bases between them. The CDR3 spells CASSQIDWTSDYGYTF. Written as DNA, the CDR3 is TGTGCCAGCAGCCAGATAGATTGGACATCCGACTATGGCTACACCTTC.

V usage is TRBV7-6 and J usage is TRBJ2-3, with 7 bases fitting TRBD2. V shed 2 bases, J shed 3 bases, and the junction held 5 bases outside the gene matches. CDR3 length equals 15 residues. The germline V gene has CDR1 SGHVS and CDR2 FNYEAQ. As DNA, the CDR3 is TGTGCCAGCAGCTTACAAGTGGGGGGGACAGATACGCAGTATTTT. The encoded protein is CASSLQVGGTDTQYF.

This clone occurred once. The V call is TRBV6-7, the J call TRBJ1-2; no firm D call. TRBV6-7 is classed as an ORF, of uncertain function. This CDR3 spans 11 amino acids. Trimming left V 2 bases short and J 5 bases short, with 3 bases between. The DNA for the CDR3 is TGTGCCAGCAGTTACCCGTATGGCTACACCTTC. Translated: CASSYPYGYTF.

V is TRBV7-8 and J is TRBJ1-1; 9 positions match TRBD1. This CDR3 is built from 15 residues. V dropped 4 bases and J dropped 1; count of bases not matched to a gene: 4. Germline V gene lookup returns CDR1 SGHVS and CDR2 FQNEAQ. For the CDR3, the DNA is TGTGCCAGCAGCTGGCGGACAGGGGAGAACACTGAAGCTTTCTTT. Translated: CASSWRTGENTEAFF. Full variable domain (missing parts from reference TRBV7-8 and TRBJ1-1): GAGVSQSPRYKVAKRGQDVALRCDPISGHVSLFWYQQALGQGPEFLTYFQNEAQLDKSGLPSDRFFAERPEGSVSTLKIQRTQQEDSAVYLCASSWRTGENTEAFFGQGTRLTVV.

This chain joins TRBV30 and TRBJ2-3; the D gene is possibly TRBD1 (6 bases). This CDR3 is 15 amino acids long. Germline loops: CDR1 GTSNPN, CDR2 SVGIG (reference sequence). The ends were cut back, 1 base at V and 2 bases at J, with 13 bases in the middle. CDR3 amino acids: CAWSGQGRFTDTQYF. The DNA of the CDR3 is TGTGCCTGGAGTGGGCAGGGGCGATTCACAGATACGCAGTATTTT.

V usage is TRBV30 and J usage is TRBJ2-7; 9 bases fit TRBD2. The V gene's germline CDR1 is GTSNPN and CDR2 SVGIG (reference sequence). The CDR3 has 14 amino acids. J lost 1 base, V lost 5 bases, and 6 bases had no gene match. The DNA of the CDR3 is TGTGCCTGGTCTCTAGCGGGGCGGTCCTACGAGCAGTACTTC. It specifies CAWSLAGRSYEQYF.

V and J are TRBV9 and TRBJ2-5, with a tentative D call TRBD2 (6 bases). Trimming stripped 0 bases from V and 3 bases from J, with 9 bases between. Germline CDR1 reads SGDLS; CDR2 reads YYNGEE. The CDR3 length is 14 residues. The CDR3 DNA follows: TGTGCCAGCAGCGTAGCTGGAGGGAAAGAGACCCAGTACTTC. It codes for CASSVAGGKETQYF. Full variable domain (missing parts from reference TRBV9 and TRBJ2-5): DSGVTQTPKHLITATGQRVTLRCSPRSGDLSVYWYQQSLDQGLQFLIQYYNGEERAKGNILERFSAQQFPDLHSELNLSSLELGDSALYFCASSVAGGKETQYFGPGTRLLVL.

The chain combines TRBV5-1 with TRBJ1-5; 7 nucleotides agree with TRBD1. V dropped 3 bases and J dropped 3; count of bases not matched to a gene: 3. Germline CDR1 reads SGHRS; CDR2 reads YFSETQ. CDR3 length: 14 amino acids. In DNA form, the CDR3 reads TGCGCCAGCAGCTCGGGACAGCCCAATCAGCCCCAGCATTTT. As protein: CASSSGQPNQPQHF.

This chain links TRBV6-1 with TRBJ1-2; D unclear. Germline CDR1 is MNHNS and CDR2 is SASEGT. Trimming shortened V by 2 bases and J by 8 bases, and 15 bases separated the two germline ends. There are 14 residues in the CDR3. CDR3 region: CASSERPGSKGYTF. Here the CDR3 DNA reads TGTGCCAGCAGTGAACGGCCGGGGTCTAAAGGCTACACCTTC.

The V and J genes are TRBV5-1 and TRBJ1-6; possible D gene TRBD1, 6 bases. Per the germline V gene, CDR1 is SGHRS and CDR2 is YFSETQ. Trimming took 4 bases from V and 0 from J, leaving 14 bases between them. The CDR3 totals 17 residues. CDR3 sequence: CASSLLGHSSYNSPLHF. In nucleotides, the CDR3 is TGCGCCAGCAGCCTGTTGGGACATAGCTCCTATAATTCACCCCTCCACTTT.

This sequence joins TRBV5-6 and TRBJ1-6, with TRBD1 identical over 9 bases. With 4 bases clipped from V and 9 bases from J, the junction kept 11 bases outside the gene matches. The CDR3 runs 16 residues. Germline CDR1 reads SGHDT; CDR2 reads YYEEEE. The CDR3 DNA reads as TGTGCCAGCAGCACAGGGACAGGGAGCGCGATTTCACCCCTCCACTTT. This gives the protein CASSTGTGSAISPLHF.

This sequence joins TRBV19 and TRBJ1-5; 8 nucleotides line up with TRBD1. The junction had 5 bases not matched to a gene; V was cut back by 3 bases and J by 4 bases. The length of the CDR3 is 15 residues. The germline CDR1 and CDR2 sequences are LNHDA and SQIVND (reference sequence). DNA of the CDR3: TGTGCCAGTAGTATCGTGGACAGGGTTAATCAGCCCCAGCATTTT. Protein sequence: CASSIVDRVNQPQHF. Complete variable domain (other parts from reference TRBV19 and TRBJ1-5): DGGITQSPKYLFRKEGQNVTLSCEQNLNHDAMYWYRQDPGQGLRLIYYSQIVNDFQKGDIAEGYSVSREKKESFPLTVTSAQKNPTAFYLCASSIVDRVNQPQHFGDGTRLSIL.

The CDR3 reads CASSPTVDTQYF. CDR3 nucleotide sequence: TGTGCCAGCTCACCCACAGTTGATACGCAGTATTTT. The chain joins TRBV18 to TRBJ2-3; no clear D gene. The CDR3 is made up of 12 amino acids. Germline CDR1 reads KGHSH; CDR2 reads LQKENI. The V gene lost 3 bases and the J gene lost 6 bases, with 7 bases spanning the gap.

This chain joins TRBV4-2 and TRBJ2-3, with 7 bases matching TRBD2. With V trimmed by 3 bases and J by 5 bases, 8 bases remained unmatched. CDR1 LGHNA and CDR2 YNFKEQ come from the germline V gene. CDR3 size: 15 residues. CDR3 sequence reads: CASSQGGRFRDTQYF. CDR3 bases: TGTGCCAGCAGCCAGGGAGGGAGATTTAGAGATACGCAGTATTTT.

V gene TRBV4-3 combines with J gene TRBJ2-2, with 9 bases identical to TRBD1. With V trimmed by 4 bases and J by 0 bases, 3 bases remained unmatched. Germline CDR1 and CDR2: LGHNA and YSLEER. The CDR3 is 16 amino acids. The CDR3 spells CASSLRTGANTGELFF. The CDR3, as DNA: TGCGCCAGCAGCCTGAGGACAGGGGCGAACACCGGGGAGCTGTTTTTT.

This rearrangement joins TRBV5-1 to TRBJ1-6; 9 bases match TRBD1. The V gene end was trimmed by 0 bases and the J gene end by 9 bases; junction bases not matched to a gene: 4. Per the germline V gene, CDR1 is SGHRS and CDR2 is YFSETQ. This CDR3 is built from 15 residues. This CDR3 reads CASSLEGTGSSPLHF. CDR3 bases: TGCGCCAGCAGCTTGGAGGGGACAGGGAGTTCACCCCTCCACTTT.

The chain links TRBV7-9 to TRBJ2-3; TRBD2 is a possible D gene (7 bases). The V end lost 4 bases, the J end lost 3 bases, and 14 bases lay between the germline ends. In germline, CDR1 is SEHNR, CDR2 FQNEAQ (reference sequence). The CDR3 is 15 amino acids. As DNA, the CDR3 is TGTGCCAGCAGCTCAAGGGGGGGCGGGACAGATACGCAGTATTTT. Residues: CASSSRGGGTDTQYF.

This rearrangement joins TRBV4-1 to TRBJ1-2; 7 bases match TRBD1. Per germline, CDR1 MGHRA and CDR2 YSYEKL. V was pared by 0 bases and J by 5 bases, with 3 bases of the junction left unmatched. The length of the CDR3 is 14 residues. CDR3 loop: CASSQEDRLYGYTF. The CDR3 DNA follows: TGCGCCAGCAGCCAAGAGGACAGGCTATATGGCTACACCTTC.

The gene calls are TRBV19 and TRBJ1-1; the D gene is possibly TRBD1 (5 bases). The CDR3 loop spans 14 amino acids. The V and J ends lost 4 bases and 2 bases respectively, with 11 bases between them. Germline CDR1 and CDR2: LNHDA and SQIVND (reference sequence). The CDR3 loop is CASSRGSANTEAFF. CDR3 bases: TGTGCCAGTAGTAGGGGCAGCGCTAACACTGAAGCTTTCTTT. The full variable domain, its missing parts supplied by reference TRBV19 and TRBJ1-1, is DGGITQSPKYLFRKEGQNVTLSCEQNLNHDAMYWYRQDPGQGLRLIYYSQIVNDFQKGDIAEGYSVSREKKESFPLTVTSAQKNPTAFYLCASSRGSANTEAFFGQGTRLTVV.

This chain uses TRBV18 with TRBJ1-2; 9 bases line up with TRBD1. The CDR3 is made up of 16 amino acids. The V gene end was trimmed by 2 bases and the J gene end by 7 bases; junction bases not matched to a gene: 11. Germline CDR1 KGHSH, CDR2 LQKENI. The CDR3 spells CASSPSLGQGTFGYTF. The DNA of the CDR3 is TGTGCCAGCTCACCAAGCCTCGGACAGGGGACGTTTGGCTACACCTTC.